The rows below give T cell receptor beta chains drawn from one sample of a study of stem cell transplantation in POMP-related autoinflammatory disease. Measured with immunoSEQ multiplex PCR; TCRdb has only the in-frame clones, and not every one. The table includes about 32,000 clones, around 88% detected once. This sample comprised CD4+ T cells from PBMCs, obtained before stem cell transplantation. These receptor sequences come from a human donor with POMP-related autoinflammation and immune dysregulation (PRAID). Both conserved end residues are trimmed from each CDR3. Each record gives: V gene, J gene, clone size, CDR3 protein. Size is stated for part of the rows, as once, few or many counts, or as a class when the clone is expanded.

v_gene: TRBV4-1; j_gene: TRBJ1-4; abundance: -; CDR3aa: ASSQEGPGQEKLF
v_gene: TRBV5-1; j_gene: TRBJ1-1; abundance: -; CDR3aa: ASSPPGHPGDTEAF
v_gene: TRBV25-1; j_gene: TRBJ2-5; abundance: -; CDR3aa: ASSRQGGETQY
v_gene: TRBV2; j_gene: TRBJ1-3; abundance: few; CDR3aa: ASSGSGNTIY
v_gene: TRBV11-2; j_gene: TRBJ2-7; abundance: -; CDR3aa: ASYPALAGVGEQY
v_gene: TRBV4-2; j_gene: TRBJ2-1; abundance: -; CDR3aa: ASSQDPGTDNEQF
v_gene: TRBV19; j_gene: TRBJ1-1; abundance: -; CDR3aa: ASVTTGNTEAF
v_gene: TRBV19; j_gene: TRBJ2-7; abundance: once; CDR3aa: ASRRQGRPTYEQY
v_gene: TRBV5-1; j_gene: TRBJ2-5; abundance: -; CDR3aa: ASSLTGMTETQY
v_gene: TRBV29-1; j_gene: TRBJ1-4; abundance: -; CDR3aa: SVERPGDAGGEKLF
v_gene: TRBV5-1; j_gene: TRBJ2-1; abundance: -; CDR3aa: ASSYSPYEYNEQF
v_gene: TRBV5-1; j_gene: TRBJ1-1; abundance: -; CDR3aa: ASSLERTVEAF
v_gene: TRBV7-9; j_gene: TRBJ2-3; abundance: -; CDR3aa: ASRYGDTQY
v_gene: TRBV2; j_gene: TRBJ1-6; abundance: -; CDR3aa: ASSEWGPNSPLH
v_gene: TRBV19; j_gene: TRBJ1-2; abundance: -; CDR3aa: ASSLDRNYGYT
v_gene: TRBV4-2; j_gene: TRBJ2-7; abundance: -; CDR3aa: ASSQEVGLAGGRAGEQY
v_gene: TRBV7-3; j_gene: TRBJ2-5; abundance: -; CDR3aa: ASSRDGQATQY
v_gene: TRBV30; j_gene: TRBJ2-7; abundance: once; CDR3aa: AWSEWGQGGEQY
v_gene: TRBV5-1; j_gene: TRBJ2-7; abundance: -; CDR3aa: ASSLLAGEGREQY
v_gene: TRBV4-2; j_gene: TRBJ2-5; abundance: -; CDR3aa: ASSQEWGGETQY
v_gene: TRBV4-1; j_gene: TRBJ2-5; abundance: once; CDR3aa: ASSQMAPGQGTPKQETQY
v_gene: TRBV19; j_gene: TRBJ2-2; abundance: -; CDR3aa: ASSMFGTENTGELF
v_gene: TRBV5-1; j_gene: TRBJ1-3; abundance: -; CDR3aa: ASSLGDSSGNTIY
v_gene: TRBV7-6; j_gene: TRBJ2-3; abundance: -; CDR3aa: ASSLPTGSTDTQY
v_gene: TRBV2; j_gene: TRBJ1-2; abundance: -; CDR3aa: ASIWDSVAYGYT
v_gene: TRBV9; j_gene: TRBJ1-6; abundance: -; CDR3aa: ASSAEGTSRLSPLH